This entry lists 4 T cell receptor beta chains sequenced from one sample in a study of neurological immune-mediated disorders. The time point here: longitudinal time-point 3. TCRdb redid the calling of the 5' RACE reads with MiXCR, one entry per CDR3 protein. The sample contains some 80,000 distinct CDR3 sequences, 4.3% of which appear only once. Sample: PBMCs. These receptors were taken from a woman in her sixties or seventies with multiple sclerosis.

At least ten counts were recorded for this clonotype. This sequence joins TRBV20-1 and TRBJ2-1; tentatively, D is TRBD2 (6 bases). The CDR3 is 14 residues long. In germline, CDR1 is DFQATT, CDR2 SNEGSKA (reference sequence). V lost 6 bases and J lost 2, with 14 bases in between. CDR3 sequence (DNA): TGCAGTGCCGTCACTAGCTTTCCCTACAATGAGCAGTTCTTC. As protein: CSAVTSFPYNEQFF.

This clonotype was found many times. This chain links TRBV12-3 or TRBV12-4 with TRBJ1-2; D unresolved. V shed 2 bases and J shed 4 bases, with 11 bases lying between them. The CDR3 covers 14 residues. Here the CDR3 DNA reads TGTGCCAGCAGTTTACAGGACTCGGTCTATGGCTACACCTTC. Protein: CASSLQDSVYGYTF.

This clonotype was counted ten times or more. The chain recombines TRBV12-3 or TRBV12-4 with TRBJ2-1; D not certain. CDR3 length: 13 amino acids. Trimming took 6 bases from V and 8 from J, leaving 14 bases between them. The CDR3 here is CASSRILLDEQFF. In nucleotides, the CDR3 is TGTGCCAGCAGCCGGATCCTGTTGGATGAGCAGTTCTTC.

This clonotype has a count of ten or more. The chain joins TRBV7-9 to TRBJ1-1, with TRBD1 matching over 9 bases. The CDR3 runs to 17 residues. Germline V lookup: CDR1 SEHNR, CDR2 FQNEAQ (reference sequence). V lost 2 bases, J lost 2 bases, and 9 bases stayed unmatched. Here the CDR3 reads CASSLKGTGNVNTEAFF. CDR3 sequence (DNA): TGTGCCAGCAGCTTAAAGGGGACAGGGAATGTAAACACTGAAGCTTTCTTT.